Each of the 28 T cell receptor beta chains below was sequenced from the same sample in a study of blood T cell repertoires in COVID-19. Using immunoSEQ multiplex PCR, the repertoire was profiled, and TCRdb retains in-frame clones only, with some absent. The sample yields some 160,000 clones, over 80% seen once. Sequencing input: PBMCs or T cells enriched from blood (not recorded which). The receptor source for this set is a woman between 35 and 50 years old who had recovered from COVID-19.

The J gene is TRBJ2-5, the V gene TRBV5-1; weak D call: TRBD1 (6 bases). This CDR3 has 15 residues. V lost 4 bases, J lost 1 base, and 14 bases lay in between. In germline, CDR1 is SGHRS, CDR2 YFSETQ. The CDR3 sequence is CASSITGPSQETQYF. CDR3 DNA: TGCGCCAGCAGCATAACAGGGCCCAGCCAAGAGACCCAGTACTTC.

This chain joins TRBV5-1 and TRBJ2-2; 7 bases align to TRBD2. The ends lost 5 bases at V and 5 bases at J; junction bases unmatched: 6. In germline, CDR1 is SGHRS, CDR2 YFSETQ. The CDR3 sequence is 14 residues long. The CDR3 coding sequence is TGCGCCAGCAGAGGACTAGTGGAAACCGGGGAGCTGTTTTTT. The encoded protein is CASRGLVETGELFF.

This clone has a single count. The chain joins TRBV2 to TRBJ1-1; unclear D gene. The CDR3 runs to 13 residues. Trimming shortened V by 7 bases and J by 3 bases, and 12 bases separated the two germline ends. In germline, CDR1 is SNHLY, CDR2 FYNNEI. The CDR3 sequence is CASNPTRDTEAFF. CDR3 nucleotide sequence: TGTGCCAGCAACCCCACGAGGGACACTGAAGCTTTCTTT.

The chain combines TRBV27 with TRBJ1-6; D is unresolved. This CDR3 spans 14 amino acids. Germline assignment: CDR1 MNHEY and CDR2 SMNVEV (reference sequence). Trimming took off 4 bases at V and 7 bases at J, with 11 bases between the two ends. CDR3 loop: CASSSPAENSPLHF. CDR3 coding DNA: TGTGCCAGCAGTTCCCCAGCGGAAAATTCACCCCTCCACTTT.

The chain couples TRBV11-2 to TRBJ2-7; tentatively, D is TRBD2 (6 bases). The CDR3 has 15 residues. Germline V lookup: CDR1 SGHAT, CDR2 FQNNGV. V gave up 6 bases and J gave up 1 base, with 16 bases separating them. The CDR3 DNA follows: TGTGCCAGCAGAACACTAAGCGGGCGGTCCTACGAGCAGTACTTC. Its protein product is CASRTLSGRSYEQYF.

The genes are TRBV5-1 and TRBJ1-3; 9 positions agree with TRBD1. CDR3 length equals 16 residues. J lost 4 bases, V lost 3 bases, and 8 bases had no gene match. Per germline, CDR1 SGHRS and CDR2 YFSETQ. CDR3 region: CASSWTGAGDGNTIYF. In DNA, the CDR3 is TGCGCCAGCAGCTGGACAGGGGCAGGGGACGGAAACACCATATATTTT.

The V and J genes are TRBV5-8 and TRBJ2-7; TRBD2 is a possible D gene (5 bases). Trimming removed 0 bases from V and 4 bases from J, with 14 bases in between. The CDR3 length is 15 residues. Germline assignment: CDR1 SGHTS and CDR2 YDEGEE. This CDR3 reads CASSLGTAGLYEQYF. The CDR3 bases are TGTGCCAGCAGCTTGGGAACGGCGGGTTTGTACGAGCAGTACTTC.

This clone was detected once. DNA of the CDR3: TGCGCCAGCAGCTTCGGGAATAGCTATGGCTACACCTTC. Residues: CASSFGNSYGYTF. The rearrangement joins TRBV5-1 to TRBJ1-2; no definite D call. CDR1 SGHRS and CDR2 YFSETQ come from the germline V gene. V shed 2 bases and J shed 4 bases, with 9 bases lying between them. This CDR3 contains 13 residues. The full variable domain, completed using reference TRBV5-1 and TRBJ1-2, is KAGVTQTPRYLIKTRGQQVTLSCSPISGHRSVSWYQQTPGQGLQFLFEYFSETQRNKGNFPGRFSGRQFSNSRSEMNVSTLELGDSALYLCASSFGNSYGYTFGSGTRLTVV.

This clone was seen more than once but under ten times. The CDR3 DNA reads TGCGCCAGCAGCCAAGTGAGACAGGGGGCGGACGAGCAGTACTTC. Amino acids: CASSQVRQGADEQYF. V is TRBV4-1 and J is TRBJ2-7; 10 bases align to TRBD1. This CDR3 region has 15 residues. J gave up 5 bases and V 1 base, and 5 bases lay outside the gene matches. Germline CDR1 MGHRA, CDR2 YSYEKL.

V and J are TRBV19 and TRBJ1-2; D remains unclear. The germline CDR1 and CDR2 sequences are LNHDA and SQIVND (reference sequence). The V end lost 6 bases, the J end lost 3 bases, and 8 bases lay between the germline ends. There are 12 residues in the CDR3. The CDR3 sequence is CASSPDYYGYTF. As DNA, the CDR3 is TGTGCCAGTAGCCCAGATTACTATGGCTACACCTTC.

The rearrangement links TRBV20-1 to TRBJ2-5, with D maybe TRBD2 (5 bases). The CDR3 spans 11 residues. Germline assignment: CDR1 DFQATT and CDR2 SNEGSKA (reference sequence). CDR3: CSPSWQETQYF. CDR3 nucleotides: TGCAGCCCTAGCTGGCAAGAGACCCAGTACTTC.

V is TRBV7-3 and J is TRBJ2-1; 9 bases fit TRBD1. CDR1 and CDR2 from the germline V gene are SGHTA and FQGTGA. Trimming cost V 2 bases and J 0 bases; bases outside gene matches: 14. The CDR3 runs 20 residues. The CDR3 reads CASSLLGQGWFGSSYNEQFF. The DNA of the CDR3 is TGTGCCAGCAGCTTACTGGGACAGGGATGGTTTGGGAGCTCCTACAATGAGCAGTTCTTC. The entire variable domain, with the rest obtained from reference TRBV7-3 and TRBJ2-1, is as follows: GAGVSQTPSNKVTEKGKYVELRCDPISGHTALYWYRQSLGQGPEFLIYFQGTGAADDSGLPNDRFFAVRPEGSVSTLKIQRTERGDSAVYLCASSLLGQGWFGSSYNEQFFGPGTRLTVL.

The V call is TRBV5-6, the J call TRBJ2-3, with D tentatively TRBD1 (6 bases). V lost 0 bases, J lost 4 bases, and 15 bases lay in between. Per the germline V gene, CDR1 is SGHDT and CDR2 is YYEEEE. CDR3 length equals 16 residues. CDR3 nucleotide sequence: TGTGCCAGCAGCTTGGGATCCAACAGGGCGGCAGATACGCAGTATTTT. Its translation is CASSLGSNRAADTQYF. The entire variable domain, with the rest obtained from reference TRBV5-6 and TRBJ2-3, is as follows: DAGVTQSPTHLIKTRGQQVTLRCSPKSGHDTVSWYQQALGQGPQFIFQYYEEEERQRGNFPDRFSGHQFPNYSSELNVNALLLGDSALYLCASSLGSNRAADTQYFGPGTRLTVL.

The V call is TRBV2, the J call TRBJ2-1; possibly TRBD1 for D (5 bases). Germline values: CDR1 SNHLY, CDR2 FYNNEI. Trimming pared 4 bases from V and 3 bases from J, leaving 13 bases between. This CDR3 is 15 amino acids long. The CDR3 nucleotides are TGTGCCAGCAGTGGGGGTCAGGGCCTCTACAATGAGCAGTTCTTC. This sequence encodes CASSGGQGLYNEQFF.

This clone was seen a single time. The CDR3 bases are TGCGCCAATACAGGACAGGTCCTTTTTTGGCCCCAGCATTTT. Amino acids: CANTGQVLFWPQHF. The chain has TRBV10-1 and TRBJ1-5; 7 bases agree with TRBD1. Germline CDR1 reads WNHNN; CDR2 reads SYGVQD (reference sequence). CDR3 length equals 14 residues. V dropped 10 bases and J dropped 9; count of bases not matched to a gene: 15.

The chain combines TRBV12-5 with TRBJ1-2; D is ambiguous. The CDR3 has 14 residues. Germline assignment: CDR1 LGHNT and CDR2 FRNRAP. Trimming pared 5 bases from V and 6 bases from J, leaving 16 bases between. The CDR3 protein is CASGPDAGLDGYTF. CDR3 sequence (DNA): TGTGCTAGTGGTCCAGATGCTGGTTTGGATGGCTACACCTTC.

The chain carries TRBV7-9 and TRBJ1-5, with 10 bases lining up with TRBD1. The junction had 13 bases not matched to a gene; V was cut back by 5 bases and J by 6 bases. This CDR3 has 17 residues. Germline assignment: CDR1 SEHNR and CDR2 FQNEAQ (reference sequence). The CDR3 reads CASSLGGGTGVSQPQHF. CDR3 nucleotide sequence: TGTGCCAGCAGCCTAGGAGGCGGGACAGGGGTGAGTCAGCCCCAGCATTTT.

In its sample, this clone was seen once. The genes are TRBV12-3 or TRBV12-4 and TRBJ2-2, with D possibly TRBD1 on 6 matching bases. V was clipped by 6 bases and J by 6 bases, with 11 bases between them. The CDR3 is made up of 13 amino acids. This CDR3 reads CASRHGQSGELFF. CDR3 coding DNA: TGTGCCAGCAGACACGGACAGTCCGGGGAGCTGTTTTTT.

This clone was recorded only once. This chain joins TRBV9 and TRBJ1-1; weak D call: TRBD1 (5 bases). The CDR3 is 14 amino acids. Germline V gives CDR1 SGDLS, CDR2 YYNGEE. V lost 4 bases to trimming and J lost 8 bases, with 18 bases between them. The CDR3 protein is CASSPGTLDMEAFF. CDR3 bases: TGTGCCAGCAGCCCCGGGACTCTTGATATGGAAGCTTTCTTT.

V is TRBV5-5 and J is TRBJ1-3; D gene unclear. Per the germline V gene, CDR1 is SGHKS and CDR2 is YYEKEE (reference sequence). CDR3 length equals 15 residues. Trimming removed 5 bases at V and 0 bases at J, with 12 bases between. CDR3 bases: TGTGCCAGCAGGGGTACGGAGCTCTCTGGAAACACCATATATTTT. Amino acid sequence: CASRGTELSGNTIYF.

The V gene is TRBV5-6, the J gene TRBJ2-2; possibly TRBD2 for D (5 bases). V lost 0 bases and J 6 bases, leaving 12 bases between the germline ends. CDR3 length equals 15 residues. Looked up from germline, CDR1 is SGHDT and CDR2 is YYEEEE. CDR3: CASSLARGNSGELFF. The CDR3 DNA is TGTGCCAGCAGCTTGGCCCGAGGGAATTCCGGGGAGCTGTTTTTT.

This chain uses TRBV5-1 with TRBJ2-7; D is possibly TRBD2 (6 bases). CDR3 length: 13 residues. CDR1 SGHRS and CDR2 YFSETQ come from the germline V gene. Trimming shortened V by 6 bases and J by 3 bases, and 13 bases separated the two germline ends. As DNA, the CDR3 is TGCGCCAGCAAGGCGGGAACTTACTACGAGCAGTACTTC. Its translation is CASKAGTYYEQYF.

The chain joins TRBV28 to TRBJ1-5, with 12 positions matching TRBD1. Germline V gene data show CDR1 as MDHEN and CDR2 as SYDVKM. The CDR3 is 16 amino acids. The J segment lost 3 bases and the V segment lost 5 bases, leaving 5 bases of the junction unmatched. CDR3 amino acids: CASSPGTGGFNQPQHF. In DNA, the CDR3 is TGTGCCAGCAGTCCCGGGACAGGGGGCTTCAATCAGCCCCAGCATTTT.

The chain has TRBV2 and TRBJ2-3, with D perhaps TRBD1 (5 bases). Trimming shortened V by 2 bases and J by 5 bases, and 8 bases separated the two germline ends. CDR1 and CDR2 (germline): SNHLY, FYNNEI. The CDR3 is made up of 13 amino acids. CDR3 coding DNA: TGTGCCAGCAGTGAACGAAGGGGAGATACGCAGTATTTT. Translated: CASSERRGDTQYF.

The rearrangement uses TRBV2 and TRBJ2-2; 12 positions agree with TRBD1. The CDR3 has 14 amino acids. V was clipped by 6 bases and J by 7 bases; unmatched bases: 3. The germline V gene has CDR1 SNHLY and CDR2 FYNNEI. The CDR3 reads CASSGTGGIGELFF. In DNA, the CDR3 is TGTGCCAGCAGCGGGACAGGGGGCATCGGGGAGCTGTTTTTT.

CDR3: CASSHSGGSYEQYF. DNA for the CDR3: TGTGCCAGCAGCCATTCAGGGGGGTCCTACGAGCAGTACTTC. The chain couples TRBV14 to TRBJ2-7, with D possibly TRBD1 on 7 matching bases. The germline V gene has CDR1 SGHDN and CDR2 FVKESK. This CDR3 region has 14 residues. With 3 bases removed from V and 1 base from J, the gap between germline ends came to 10 bases.

The gene calls are TRBV13 and TRBJ2-1; D not resolved. The germline CDR1 and CDR2 sequences are PRHDT and FYEKMQ (reference sequence). Trimming took 0 bases from V and 10 from J, leaving 10 bases between them. This CDR3 spans 13 amino acids. The CDR3 DNA reads TGTGCCAGCAGCTTAGGCCCCGTCTTCGAGCAGTTCTTC. Translated, it gives CASSLGPVFEQFF.

The rearrangement links TRBV6-5 to TRBJ2-5; 8 bases agree with TRBD1. From germline, CDR1 is MNHEY and CDR2 SVGAGI. The CDR3 totals 15 residues. V was pared by 5 bases and J by 4 bases, with 9 bases of the junction left unmatched. The CDR3 protein is CASSPRQGAGETQYF. CDR3 coding DNA: TGTGCCAGCAGTCCTCGGCAGGGGGCCGGAGAGACCCAGTACTTC.